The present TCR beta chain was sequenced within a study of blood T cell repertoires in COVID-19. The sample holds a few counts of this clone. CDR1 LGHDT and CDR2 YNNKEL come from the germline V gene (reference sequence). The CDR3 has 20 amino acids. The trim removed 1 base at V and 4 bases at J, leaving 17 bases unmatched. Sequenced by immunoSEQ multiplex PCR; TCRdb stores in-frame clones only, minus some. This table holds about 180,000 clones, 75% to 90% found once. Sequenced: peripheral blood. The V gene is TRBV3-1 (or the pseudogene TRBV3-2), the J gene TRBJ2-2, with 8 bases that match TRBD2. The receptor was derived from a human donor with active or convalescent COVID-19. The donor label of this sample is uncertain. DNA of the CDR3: TGTGCCAGCAGCCAAGGGAACGCAGTAGGGTTAGCGGGGTTCACCGGGGAGCTGTTTTTT. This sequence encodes CASSQGNAVGLAGFTGELFF.